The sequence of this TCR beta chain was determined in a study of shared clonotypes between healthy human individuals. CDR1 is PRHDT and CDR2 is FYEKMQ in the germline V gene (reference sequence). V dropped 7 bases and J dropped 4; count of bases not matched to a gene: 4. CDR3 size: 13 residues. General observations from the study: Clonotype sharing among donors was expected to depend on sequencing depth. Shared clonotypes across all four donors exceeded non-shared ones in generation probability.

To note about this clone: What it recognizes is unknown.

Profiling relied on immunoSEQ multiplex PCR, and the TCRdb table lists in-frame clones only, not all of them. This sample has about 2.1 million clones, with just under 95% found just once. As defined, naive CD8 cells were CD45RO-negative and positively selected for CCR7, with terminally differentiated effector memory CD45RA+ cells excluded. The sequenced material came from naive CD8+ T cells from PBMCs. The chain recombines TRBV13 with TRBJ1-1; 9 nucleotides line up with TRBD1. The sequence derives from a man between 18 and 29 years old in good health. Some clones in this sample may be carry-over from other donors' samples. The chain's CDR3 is CASNDRGFTEAFF. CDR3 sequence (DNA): TGTGCCAGCAACGACAGGGGGTTCACTGAAGCTTTCTTT.